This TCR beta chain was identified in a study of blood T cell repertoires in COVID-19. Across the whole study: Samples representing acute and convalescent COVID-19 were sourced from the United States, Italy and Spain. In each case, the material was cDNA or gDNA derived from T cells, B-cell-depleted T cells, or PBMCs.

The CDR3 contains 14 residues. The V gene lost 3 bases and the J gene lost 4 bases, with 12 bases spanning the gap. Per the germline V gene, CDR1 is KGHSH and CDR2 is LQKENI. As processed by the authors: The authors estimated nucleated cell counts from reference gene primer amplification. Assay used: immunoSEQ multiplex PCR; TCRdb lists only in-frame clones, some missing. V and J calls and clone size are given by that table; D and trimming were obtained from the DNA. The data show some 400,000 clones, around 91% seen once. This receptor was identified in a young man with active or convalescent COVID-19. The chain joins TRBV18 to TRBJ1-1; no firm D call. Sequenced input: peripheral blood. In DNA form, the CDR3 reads TGTGCCAGCTCACCCTTGGCAGAAACCACTGAAGCTTTCTTT. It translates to CASSPLAETTEAFF. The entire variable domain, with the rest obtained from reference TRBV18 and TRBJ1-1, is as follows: NAGVMQNPRHLVRRRGQEARLRCSPMKGHSHVYWYRQLPEEGLKFMVYLQKENIIDESGMPKERFSAEFPKEGPSILRIQQVVRGDSAAYFCASSPLAETTEAFFGQGTRLTVV.